This entry lists 28 T cell receptor beta chains sequenced from one sample in a study of shared clonotypes between healthy human individuals. CD45RO-negative CD8 cells positively selected for CCR7 made up the naive population, which excluded terminally differentiated effector memory CD45RA+ cells. Clones were sequenced by immunoSEQ multiplex PCR, and TCRdb holds only the in-frame ones, with some missing. The sample has roughly 600,000 clones, about 98% seen once. Sequencing used naive CD8+ T cells sorted from blood. These receptors all stem from a man aged 25 to 45 in good health.

V and J are TRBV7-9 and TRBJ2-3, with D possibly being TRBD1 or TRBD2 (5 bases each). Deletions cut 0 bases from V and 5 bases from J, with 9 bases between. The germline CDR1 and CDR2 sequences are SEHNR and FQNEAQ (reference sequence). The CDR3 covers 14 residues. Here the CDR3 reads CASSLAGPGDTQYF. The CDR3 DNA is TGTGCCAGCAGCTTAGCGGGACCGGGAGATACGCAGTATTTT.

With respect to this clone: Mismatch with germline at one junction end may stem from a read error. V gene TRBV6-5 combines with J gene TRBJ1-2; TRBD1 agrees at 9 bases. Germline V gene sequence: CDR1 MNHEY, CDR2 SVGAGI. This CDR3 spans 15 amino acids. CDR3 coding DNA: TGTGCCAGCAATTACTCCCGGGACAGGGCCTATGGCTACACCTTC. Protein sequence: CASNYSRDRAYGYTF.

The gene calls are TRBV13 and TRBJ2-7; 10 bases are a match to TRBD2. The CDR3 loop spans 15 amino acids. CDR1 and CDR2 (germline): PRHDT, FYEKMQ (reference sequence). The J segment lost 3 bases and the V segment lost 5 bases, leaving 7 bases of the junction unmatched. The CDR3 is CASSLSGRSHYEQYF. CDR3 sequence (DNA): TGTGCCAGCAGCCTTAGCGGGAGGTCCCACTACGAGCAGTACTTC.

The chain carries TRBV5-1 and TRBJ2-7; 9 nucleotides align to TRBD1. The junction had 6 bases not matched to a gene; V was cut back by 3 bases and J by 5 bases. The length of the CDR3 is 14 residues. The germline gives CDR1 SGHRS, CDR2 YFSETQ. This CDR3 reads CASSWDRVVDEQYF. CDR3 nucleotides: TGCGCCAGCAGCTGGGACAGGGTGGTCGACGAGCAGTACTTC.

The chain links TRBV6-6 to TRBJ2-1; 12 bases map to TRBD2. V was clipped by 5 bases and J by 5 bases; unmatched bases: 4. The CDR3 is 15 residues long. Germline assignment: CDR1 MNHNY and CDR2 SVGAGI (reference sequence). The CDR3 is CASSGTSGWDNEQFF. The DNA of the CDR3 is TGTGCCAGCAGTGGGACTAGCGGGTGGGACAATGAGCAGTTCTTC.

The V call is TRBV29-1, the J call TRBJ2-7; D remains unclear. This CDR3 has 12 residues. CDR1 is SQVTM, CDR2 ANQGSEA, per germline. Trimming took 4 bases from V and 0 from J, leaving 7 bases between them. As DNA, the CDR3 is TGCAGCGTTGCATTCCTCTCCTACGAGCAGTACTTC. Its translation is CSVAFLSYEQYF.

The chain carries TRBV7-9 and TRBJ2-7; D is possibly TRBD1 (6 bases). V was clipped by 4 bases and J by 3 bases, with 13 bases between them. CDR1 is SEHNR, CDR2 FQNEAQ, per germline (reference sequence). This CDR3 spans 14 amino acids. The CDR3 region is CASSSTGLDYEQYF. The DNA of the CDR3 is TGTGCCAGCAGCTCTACAGGGTTAGACTACGAGCAGTACTTC.

The V call is TRBV18, the J call TRBJ2-7; TRBD1 agrees at 8 bases. The V segment lost 3 bases and the J segment 3 bases; nucleotides outside the gene matches: 16. CDR3 length: 18 residues. In germline, CDR1 is KGHSH, CDR2 LQKENI. As DNA, the CDR3 is TGTGCCAGCTCACCGACCCGGTTTGGACAGGGTTCAATCTACGAGCAGTACTTC. Protein: CASSPTRFGQGSIYEQYF. Full variable domain (remainder filled in from reference TRBV18 and TRBJ2-7): NAGVMQNPRHLVRRRGQEARLRCSPMKGHSHVYWYRQLPEEGLKFMVYLQKENIIDESGMPKERFSAEFPKEGPSILRIQQVVRGDSAAYFCASSPTRFGQGSIYEQYFGPGTRLTVT.

The chain recombines TRBV4-1 with TRBJ2-5, with 12 positions matching TRBD1. The CDR3 is made up of 17 amino acids. V was pared by 3 bases and J by 4 bases, with 9 bases of the junction left unmatched. Per germline, CDR1 MGHRA and CDR2 YSYEKL. The CDR3 loop is CASSQEGDRGHRETQYF. The CDR3 DNA sequence: TGCGCCAGCAGCCAGGAGGGGGACAGGGGGCATAGAGAGACCCAGTACTTC.

The CDR3 loop is CASSSPVQETQYF. DNA for the CDR3: TGTGCCAGCAGCTCCCCGGTGCAAGAGACCCAGTACTTC. The genes are TRBV11-2 and TRBJ2-5; D ambiguous. V lost 4 bases, J lost 2 bases, and 8 bases lay in between. The CDR3 runs to 13 residues. Germline lookup yields CDR1 SGHAT and CDR2 FQNNGV.

This clone was observed a single time. The chain recombines TRBV9 with TRBJ2-7; D not resolved. Germline V gene data show CDR1 as SGDLS and CDR2 as YYNGEE. The length of the CDR3 is 13 residues. V lost 7 bases and J lost 4, with 15 bases in between. CDR3 region: CASGDFRGYEQYF. The DNA for the CDR3 is TGTGCCAGCGGGGATTTTCGCGGTTACGAGCAGTACTTC.

This chain uses TRBV7-9 with TRBJ1-1; D gene unclear. With 5 bases removed from V and 0 bases from J, the gap between germline ends came to 13 bases. The CDR3 loop spans 15 amino acids. Germline lookup yields CDR1 SEHNR and CDR2 FQNEAQ (reference sequence). CDR3 residues: CASSETGYLNTEAFF. For the CDR3, the DNA is TGTGCCAGCAGCGAGACGGGATACCTGAACACTGAAGCTTTCTTT. Looking up the rest from reference TRBV7-9 and TRBJ1-1 gives the full variable domain: DTGVSQNPRHKITKRGQNVTFRCDPISEHNRLYWYRQTLGQGPEFLTYFQNEAQLEKSRLLSDRFSAERPKGSFSTLEIQRTEQGDSAMYLCASSETGYLNTEAFFGQGTRLTVV.

The DNA for the CDR3 is TGTGCCAGCAGAGGAGAAGCGGGAGGGTCCACAGATACGCAGTATTTT. It yields the protein CASRGEAGGSTDTQYF. The rearrangement uses TRBV2 and TRBJ2-3; 10 bases agree with TRBD2. The germline V gene has CDR1 SNHLY and CDR2 FYNNEI. The CDR3 extends over 16 amino acids. The junction had 8 bases not matched to a gene; V was cut back by 6 bases and J by 2 bases.

The chain joins TRBV4-1 to TRBJ2-3; 12 bases fit TRBD2. Trimming removed 3 bases from V and 2 bases from J; junction bases left unmatched: 3. CDR1 and CDR2 (germline): MGHRA, YSYEKL. The CDR3 sequence is 16 residues long. The CDR3 DNA reads TGCGCCAGCAGCCAGCTAGCGGGAGGGCCCACAGATACGCAGTATTTT. Translated, it gives CASSQLAGGPTDTQYF.

A note on this clone: The same CDR3 can be traced to other DNA sequences in this sample. The chain employs TRBV29-1 and TRBJ2-7, with D tentatively TRBD1 (5 bases). CDR3 size: 12 residues. V lost 6 bases and J lost 2, with 11 bases in between. Germline V CDR1 and CDR2: SQVTM, ANQGSEA. CDR3 loop: CSVAGQAYEQYF. The CDR3 DNA sequence: TGCAGCGTGGCCGGACAAGCCTACGAGCAGTACTTC.

This clone appeared a single time. Written as DNA, the CDR3 is TGTGCCAGCAGTCGCAACAGCGACGGGGAGCTGTTTTTT. Translating it yields CASSRNSDGELFF. The chain couples TRBV11-3 to TRBJ2-2, with D unclear. This CDR3 is built from 13 residues. CDR1 and CDR2 from the germline V gene are SGHNT and YENEEA. The V gene lost 6 bases and the J gene lost 7 bases, with 12 bases spanning the gap.

The chain carries TRBV4-1 and TRBJ2-7; 9 positions match TRBD1. V shed 6 bases, J shed 4 bases, and the junction held 10 bases outside the gene matches. The CDR3 runs to 15 residues. Germline loops: CDR1 MGHRA, CDR2 YSYEKL. The CDR3 DNA reads as TGCGCCAGCAGTGAGCCGGGACAGGGTTTATACGAGCAGTACTTC. It encodes CASSEPGQGLYEQYF.

V is TRBV28 and J is TRBJ2-2; TRBD1 matches 10 bases. With V trimmed by 4 bases and J by 6 bases, 5 bases remained unmatched. CDR1 MDHEN and CDR2 SYDVKM come from the germline V gene. The CDR3 has 15 amino acids. CDR3 DNA sequence: TGTGCCAGCAGTTGGGACAGGGGAATTTCCGGGGAGCTGTTTTTT. Translated: CASSWDRGISGELFF.

The chain uses TRBV6-5 and TRBJ2-2; D gene unclear. CDR3 size: 12 residues. The germline V gene encodes CDR1 MNHEY and CDR2 SVGAGI. Trimming took off 6 bases at V and 4 bases at J, with 6 bases between the two ends. Written as DNA, the CDR3 is TGTGCCAGCAGGGGAAGCACCGGGGAGCTGTTTTTT. Translating it yields CASRGSTGELFF.

This chain joins TRBV2 and TRBJ1-3, with TRBD1 identical over 7 bases. Germline trimming cut 8 bases from V and 3 bases from J; bases unmatched to any gene: 1. The CDR3 spans 12 residues. CDR1 and CDR2 from the germline V gene are SNHLY and FYNNEI. The CDR3 nucleotides read TGTGCCAGCGGGGACAGTGGAAACACCATATATTTT. The encoded protein is CASGDSGNTIYF.

The chain employs TRBV4-3 and TRBJ2-6; D gene unclear. The CDR3 length is 16 residues. Germline-derived CDR1 and CDR2 are LGHNA and YSLEER. Trimming cost V 2 bases and J 0 bases, with 8 bases left between them. CDR3 amino acids: CASSQLPDSGANVLTF. The DNA for the CDR3 is TGCGCCAGCAGCCAACTCCCGGACTCTGGGGCCAACGTCCTGACTTTC.

This clone has just a few counts. The V gene is TRBV6-6, the J gene TRBJ2-3; TRBD1 might be the D (5 bases). Germline V CDR1 and CDR2: MNHNY, SVGAGI (reference sequence). CDR3 length equals 14 residues. Trimming removed 8 bases from V and 6 bases from J, with 18 bases in between. The CDR3 DNA reads TGTGCCAGCTCCAGGGAAGGGGCCTGGGATACGCAGTATTTT. It translates to CASSREGAWDTQYF.

The rearrangement links TRBV7-9 to TRBJ2-5; 7 bases line up with TRBD2. The junction had 5 bases not matched to a gene; V was cut back by 0 bases and J by 4 bases. Germline CDR1 reads SEHNR; CDR2 reads FQNEAQ (reference sequence). The CDR3 is 15 amino acids. CDR3 in amino acids: CASSLARASGETQYF. CDR3 DNA: TGTGCCAGCAGCTTAGCTAGGGCTAGCGGAGAGACCCAGTACTTC.

The chain has TRBV5-6 and TRBJ2-7; D tentatively reads TRBD1 or TRBD2 (5 bases each). The CDR3 consists of 15 residues. Germline lookup yields CDR1 SGHDT and CDR2 YYEEEE. V was cut by 4 bases and J by 6 bases, with 20 bases left in between. The CDR3 DNA sequence: TGTGCCAGCAGCCCGGATGGGACGGGCTTTGGCGAGCAGTACTTC. Amino acids: CASSPDGTGFGEQYF.

V and J are TRBV11-2 and TRBJ2-5; D call uncertain. The CDR3 runs to 12 residues. V lost 3 bases and J 5 bases, leaving 7 bases between the germline ends. Germline V gene data show CDR1 as SGHAT and CDR2 as FQNNGV. The CDR3, as DNA: TGTGCCAGCAGCTTCCGTTCCGAGACCCAGTACTTC. Protein product: CASSFRSETQYF.

The CDR3 sequence is CASSLPGSYEQYF. The CDR3 bases are TGTGCCAGCAGTTTACCCGGGTCCTACGAGCAGTACTTC. The chain joins TRBV27 to TRBJ2-7; the D is unclear. Trimming removed 2 bases at V and 1 base at J, with 6 bases between. The CDR3 spans 13 residues. From germline, CDR1 is MNHEY and CDR2 SMNVEV (reference sequence).

Concerning this clone itself: At one of its ends the junction is not consistent with the germline gene, which may arise from a read error. The chain joins TRBV10-3 to TRBJ2-1; maybe TRBD2 (6 bases). Germline lookup yields CDR1 ENHRY and CDR2 SYGVKD. The length of the CDR3 is 17 residues. The CDR3 DNA is TGTGCCGTCAGTGAGAACTCCGGGACTGGCTCCTACAATGAGCAGTTCTTC. It translates to CAVSENSGTGSYNEQFF.

The V and J genes are TRBV29-1 and TRBJ1-2; D is uncertain. V lost 7 bases, J lost 2 bases, and 11 bases lay in between. This CDR3 has 12 amino acids. Germline CDR1 and CDR2: SQVTM and ANQGSEA. The CDR3 DNA reads as TGCAGCGCCCTGGACGGGAACTATGGCTACACCTTC. It yields the protein CSALDGNYGYTF.